This record looks at one T cell receptor (beta chain) sequence and its context. The antigen is unknown. The CDR3 regions of TCR beta were amplified from RNA transcripts. A set of HTBI primers served as the primers for a first-round RT-PCR of the TCR CDR3. Using its own MiXCR run on the multiplex PCR reads, TCRdb lists one record per CDR3 protein. Here the sample spans a few hundred thousand distinct CDR3 sequences, approximately 25% being singletons. This sample stems from a study of T cells in Graves' hyperthyroidism and ophthalmopathy. Findings of the study overall: Most clonotypes that expanded in the thyroid above 0.001 also showed up in blood.

Lactation, pregnancy, other autoimmune disease or uncontrolled infection led to exclusion of patients. Out of roughly 9.1 ml of fresh peripheral blood came the PBMCs. The V end lost 4 bases, the J end lost 3 bases, and 10 bases lay between the germline ends. The germline gives CDR1 SQVTM, CDR2 ANQGSEA. CDR3 length: 13 amino acids. V usage is TRBV29-1 and J usage is TRBJ1-5; no definite D call. Sequenced: blood. This clonotype was obtained from a man aged 45 to 65 with Graves' hyperthyroidism. DNA of the CDR3: TGCAGCGTTGTATTAAGGCACAATCAGCCCCAGCATTTT. Translating gives CSVVLRHNQPQHF.